This T cell receptor (beta chain) was documented in a study of blood T cell repertoires in COVID-19. Whole-study context: COVID-19 samples collected from the United States, Italy and Spain covered acute and convalescent phases. PBMCs, B-cell-depleted T cells, or T cells were the source of the cDNA or gDNA that made up the material.

The CDR3 covers 15 residues. Germline CDR1 and CDR2: SEHNR and FQNEAQ (reference sequence). V gave up 2 bases and J gave up 1 base; unmatched junction bases: 1. Per the study methods: From reference gene primer amplification, estimates of nucleated cell counts were derived. The assay was immunoSEQ multiplex PCR, and TCRdb's table has in-frame clones only and misses some. That table is the source of V, J and clone size, and D and trimming were worked out from the DNA. Counted here are about 200,000 clones, about 85% occurring once; the ten biggest clones make up approximately 0.69%. As concerns this clone: Other nucleotide sequences from this sample produce the same CDR3.

This receptor was obtained from a man aged 35-49 years with acute or convalescent COVID-19. Sequencing was done on a sample of peripheral blood. The gene calls are TRBV7-9 and TRBJ2-1; 8 bases line up with TRBD2. The CDR3 is CASSLSGSSYNEQFF. CDR3 in DNA: TGTGCCAGCAGCTTAAGCGGGAGTTCCTACAATGAGCAGTTCTTC. The full variable domain, in which reference TRBV7-9 and TRBJ2-1 provide the parts outside the CDR3, is DTGVSQNPRHKITKRGQNVTFRCDPISEHNRLYWYRQTLGQGPEFLTYFQNEAQLEKSRLLSDRFSAERPKGSFSTLEIQRTEQGDSAMYLCASSLSGSSYNEQFFGPGTRLTVL.